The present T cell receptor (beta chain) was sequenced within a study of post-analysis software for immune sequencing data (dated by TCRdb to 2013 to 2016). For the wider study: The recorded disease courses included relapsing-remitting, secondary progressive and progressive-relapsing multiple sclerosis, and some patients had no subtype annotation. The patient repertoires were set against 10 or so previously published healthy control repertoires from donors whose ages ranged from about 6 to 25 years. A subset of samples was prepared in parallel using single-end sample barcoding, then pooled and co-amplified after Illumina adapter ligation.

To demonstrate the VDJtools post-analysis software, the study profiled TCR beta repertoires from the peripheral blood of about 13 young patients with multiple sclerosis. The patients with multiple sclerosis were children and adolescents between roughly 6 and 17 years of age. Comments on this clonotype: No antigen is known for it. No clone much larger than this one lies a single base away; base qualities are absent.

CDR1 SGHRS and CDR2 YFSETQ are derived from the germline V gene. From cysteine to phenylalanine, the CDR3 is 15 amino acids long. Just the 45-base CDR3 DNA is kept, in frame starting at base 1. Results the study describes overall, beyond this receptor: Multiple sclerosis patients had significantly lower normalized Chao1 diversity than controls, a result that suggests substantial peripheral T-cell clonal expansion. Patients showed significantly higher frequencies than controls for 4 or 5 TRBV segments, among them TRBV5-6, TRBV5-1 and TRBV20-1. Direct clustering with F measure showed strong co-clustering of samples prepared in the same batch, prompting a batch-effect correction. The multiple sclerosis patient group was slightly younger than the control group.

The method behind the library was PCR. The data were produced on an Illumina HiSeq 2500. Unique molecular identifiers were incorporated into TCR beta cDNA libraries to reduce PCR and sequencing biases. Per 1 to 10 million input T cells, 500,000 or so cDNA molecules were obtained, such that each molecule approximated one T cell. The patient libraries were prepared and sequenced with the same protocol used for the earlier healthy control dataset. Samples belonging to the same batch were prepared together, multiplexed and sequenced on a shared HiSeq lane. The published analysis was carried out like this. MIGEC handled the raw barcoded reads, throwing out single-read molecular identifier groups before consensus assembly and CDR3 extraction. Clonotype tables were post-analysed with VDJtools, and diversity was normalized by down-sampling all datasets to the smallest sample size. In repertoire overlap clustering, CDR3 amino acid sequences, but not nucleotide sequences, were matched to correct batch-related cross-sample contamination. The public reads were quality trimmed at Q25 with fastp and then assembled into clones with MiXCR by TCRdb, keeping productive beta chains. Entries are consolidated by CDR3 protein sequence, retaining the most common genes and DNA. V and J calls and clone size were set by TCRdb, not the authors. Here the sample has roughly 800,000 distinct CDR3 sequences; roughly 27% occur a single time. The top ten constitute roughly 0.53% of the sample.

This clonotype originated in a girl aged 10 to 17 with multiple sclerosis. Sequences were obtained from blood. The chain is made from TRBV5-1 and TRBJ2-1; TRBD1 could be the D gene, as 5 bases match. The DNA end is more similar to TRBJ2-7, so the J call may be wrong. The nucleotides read TGCGCCAGCACCGAATCTGTGACAGCGAACAATGAGCAGTACTTC. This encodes CASTESVTANNEQYF.